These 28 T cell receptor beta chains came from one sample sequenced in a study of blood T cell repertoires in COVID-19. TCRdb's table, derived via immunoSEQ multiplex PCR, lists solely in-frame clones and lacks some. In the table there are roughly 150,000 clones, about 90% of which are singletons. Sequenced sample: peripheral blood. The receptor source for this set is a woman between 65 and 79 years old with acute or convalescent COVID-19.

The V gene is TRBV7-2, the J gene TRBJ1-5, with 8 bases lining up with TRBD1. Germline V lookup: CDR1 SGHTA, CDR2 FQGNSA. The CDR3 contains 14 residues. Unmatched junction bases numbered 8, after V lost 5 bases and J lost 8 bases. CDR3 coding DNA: TGTGCCAGCAGCGAGCAGGGGGCGGAGGAGCCCCAGCATTTT. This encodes CASSEQGAEEPQHF.

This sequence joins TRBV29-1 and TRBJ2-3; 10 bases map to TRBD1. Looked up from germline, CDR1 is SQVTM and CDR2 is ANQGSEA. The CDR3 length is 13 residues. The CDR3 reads CSPGTGVSDTQYF. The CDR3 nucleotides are TGCAGTCCCGGGACAGGGGTGTCAGATACGCAGTATTTT.

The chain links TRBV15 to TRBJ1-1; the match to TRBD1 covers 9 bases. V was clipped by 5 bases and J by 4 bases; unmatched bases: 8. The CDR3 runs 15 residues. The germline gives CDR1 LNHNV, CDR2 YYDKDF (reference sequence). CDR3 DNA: TGTGCCACCAGCCGGGGACAGGGCTTCGGCACTGAAGCTTTCTTT. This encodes CATSRGQGFGTEAFF.

CDR3 DNA sequence: TGTGCCACCAAAAGGGAGCAGAACCTCTACAATGAGCAGTTCTTC. Its protein is CATKREQNLYNEQFF. V and J are TRBV10-3 and TRBJ2-1; D might be TRBD2 (5 bases). The CDR3 covers 15 residues. The germline V and J ends were trimmed by 10 bases and 3 bases, with 19 bases remaining between them. From germline, CDR1 is ENHRY and CDR2 SYGVKD.

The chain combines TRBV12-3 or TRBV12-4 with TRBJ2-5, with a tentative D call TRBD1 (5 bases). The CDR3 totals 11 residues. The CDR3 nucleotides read TGTTTAAAAAGGGGAAAAGAGACCCAGTACTTC. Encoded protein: CLKRGKETQYF.

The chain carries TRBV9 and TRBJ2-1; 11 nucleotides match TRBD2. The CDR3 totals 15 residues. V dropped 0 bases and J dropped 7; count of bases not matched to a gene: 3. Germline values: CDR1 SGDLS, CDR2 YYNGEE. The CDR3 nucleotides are TGTGCCAGCAGCGTAGGATTAGCGGGAGGGAATGAGCAGTTCTTC. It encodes CASSVGLAGGNEQFF.

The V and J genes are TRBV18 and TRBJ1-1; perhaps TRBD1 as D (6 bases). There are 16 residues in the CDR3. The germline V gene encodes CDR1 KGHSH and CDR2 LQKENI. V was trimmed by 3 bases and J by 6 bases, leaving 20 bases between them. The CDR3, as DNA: TGTGCCAGCTCACCTTTTGGACAGCATGATCGGGCTGAAGCTTTCTTT. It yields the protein CASSPFGQHDRAEAFF.

CDR3 nucleotides: TGTGCCAGCAGTGAAGGGGCAGGGGTTGAAAAACTGTTTTTT. As protein: CASSEGAGVEKLFF. The V call is TRBV6-1, the J call TRBJ1-4; maybe TRBD1 (6 bases). Germline V gene lookup returns CDR1 MNHNS and CDR2 SASEGT. This CDR3 is 14 amino acids long. Trimming cost V 1 base and J 7 bases, with 10 bases left between them.

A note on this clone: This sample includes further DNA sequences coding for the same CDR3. In DNA, the CDR3 is TGCGCCAGCAGCCAAGGGGCAGGGGCAGCCGGGGAGCTGTTTTTT. Residues: CASSQGAGAAGELFF. This chain uses TRBV4-3 with TRBJ2-2; the D gene is possibly TRBD1 (6 bases). CDR3 length: 15 residues. V was clipped by 1 base and J by 6 bases, with 12 bases between them. Germline V gene lookup returns CDR1 LGHNA and CDR2 YSLEER.

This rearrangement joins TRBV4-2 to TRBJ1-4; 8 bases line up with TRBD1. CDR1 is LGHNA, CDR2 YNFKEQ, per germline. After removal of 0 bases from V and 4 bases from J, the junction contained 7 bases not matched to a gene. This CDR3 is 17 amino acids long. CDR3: CASSQDTVGQGNEKLFF. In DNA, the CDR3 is TGTGCCAGCAGCCAAGATACTGTTGGACAGGGTAATGAAAAACTGTTTTTT.

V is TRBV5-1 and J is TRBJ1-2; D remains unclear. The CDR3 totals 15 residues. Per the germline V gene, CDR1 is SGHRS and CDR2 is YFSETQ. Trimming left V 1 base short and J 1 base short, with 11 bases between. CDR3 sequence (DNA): TGCGCCAGCAGCTTGCAAGCAGGATTTAACTATGGCTACACCTTC. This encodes CASSLQAGFNYGYTF.

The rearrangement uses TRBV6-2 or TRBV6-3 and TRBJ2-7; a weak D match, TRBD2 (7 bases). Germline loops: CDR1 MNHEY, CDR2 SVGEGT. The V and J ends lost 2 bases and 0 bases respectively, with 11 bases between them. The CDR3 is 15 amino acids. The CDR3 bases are TGTGCCAGCAGTTACGGGGGGGCCTTCTCCTACGAGCAGTACTTC. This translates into CASSYGGAFSYEQYF.

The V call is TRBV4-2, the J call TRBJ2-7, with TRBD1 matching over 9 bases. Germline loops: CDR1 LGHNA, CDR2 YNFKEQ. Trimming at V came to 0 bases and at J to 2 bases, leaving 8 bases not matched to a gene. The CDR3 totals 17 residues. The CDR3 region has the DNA TGTGCCAGCAGCCAAGACCTGACCGGGACAGGGACCTACGAGCAGTACTTC. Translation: CASSQDLTGTGTYEQYF.

CDR3 sequence (DNA): TGTGCCAGCAGCTTGGGAGATTCACCCCTCCACTTT. Protein: CASSLGDSPLHF. The chain joins TRBV5-6 to TRBJ1-6; D gene ambiguous. Germline V gene lookup returns CDR1 SGHDT and CDR2 YYEEEE. Trimming took 0 bases from V and 8 from J, leaving 3 bases between them. The CDR3 contains 12 residues.

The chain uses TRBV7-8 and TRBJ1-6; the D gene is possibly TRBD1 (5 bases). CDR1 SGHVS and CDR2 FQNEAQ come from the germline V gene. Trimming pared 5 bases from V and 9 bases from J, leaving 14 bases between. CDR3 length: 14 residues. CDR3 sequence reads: CASSPTIGVSPLHF. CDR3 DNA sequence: TGTGCCAGCAGCCCCACGATAGGGGTTTCACCCCTCCACTTT.

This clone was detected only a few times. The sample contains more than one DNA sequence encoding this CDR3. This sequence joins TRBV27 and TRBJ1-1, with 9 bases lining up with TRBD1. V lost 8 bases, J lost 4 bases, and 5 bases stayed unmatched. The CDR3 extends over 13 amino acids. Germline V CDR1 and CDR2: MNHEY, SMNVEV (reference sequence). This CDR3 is CASSRQGGTEAFF. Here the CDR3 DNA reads TGTGCCAGCTCCAGACAGGGGGGCACTGAAGCTTTCTTT.

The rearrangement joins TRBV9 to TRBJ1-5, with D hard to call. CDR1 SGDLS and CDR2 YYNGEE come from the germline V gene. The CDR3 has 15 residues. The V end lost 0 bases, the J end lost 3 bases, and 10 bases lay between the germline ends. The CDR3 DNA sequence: TGTGCCAGCAGCGTAGGGGCAGAAGCCAATCAGCCCCAGCATTTT. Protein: CASSVGAEANQPQHF.

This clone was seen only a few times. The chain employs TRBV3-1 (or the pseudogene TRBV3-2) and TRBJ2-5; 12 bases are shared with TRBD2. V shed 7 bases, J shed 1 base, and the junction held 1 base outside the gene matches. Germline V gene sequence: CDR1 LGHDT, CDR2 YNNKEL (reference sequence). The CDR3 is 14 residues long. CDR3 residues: CASKTSGGQETQYF. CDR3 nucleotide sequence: TGTGCCAGCAAGACTAGCGGGGGCCAAGAGACCCAGTACTTC.

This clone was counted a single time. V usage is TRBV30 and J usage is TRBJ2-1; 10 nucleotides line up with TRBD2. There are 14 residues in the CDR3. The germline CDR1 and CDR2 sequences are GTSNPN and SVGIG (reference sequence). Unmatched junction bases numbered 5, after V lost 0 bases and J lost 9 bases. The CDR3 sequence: CAWSVLQRGGEQFF. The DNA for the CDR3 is TGTGCCTGGAGTGTACTCCAGCGGGGGGGTGAGCAGTTCTTC. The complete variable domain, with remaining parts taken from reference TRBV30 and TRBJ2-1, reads SQTIHQWPATLVQPVGSPLSLECTVEGTSNPNLYWYRQAAGRGLQLLFYSVGIGQISSEVPQNLSASRPQDRQFILSSKKLLLSDSGFYLCAWSVLQRGGEQFFGPGTRLTVL.

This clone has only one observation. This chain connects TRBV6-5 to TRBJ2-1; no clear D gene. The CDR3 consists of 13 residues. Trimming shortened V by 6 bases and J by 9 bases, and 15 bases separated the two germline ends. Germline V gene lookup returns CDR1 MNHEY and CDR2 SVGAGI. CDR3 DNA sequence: TGTGCCAGCAGCCCCTTTCTCCTCCGTGAGCAGTTCTTC. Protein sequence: CASSPFLLREQFF.

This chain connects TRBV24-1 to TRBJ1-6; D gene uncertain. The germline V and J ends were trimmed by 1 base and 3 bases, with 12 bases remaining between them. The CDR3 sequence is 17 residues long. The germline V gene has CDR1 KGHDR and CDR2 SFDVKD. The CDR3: CATSDLKASLYNSPLHF. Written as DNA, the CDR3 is TGTGCCACCAGTGATTTAAAAGCAAGCCTCTATAATTCACCCCTCCACTTT.

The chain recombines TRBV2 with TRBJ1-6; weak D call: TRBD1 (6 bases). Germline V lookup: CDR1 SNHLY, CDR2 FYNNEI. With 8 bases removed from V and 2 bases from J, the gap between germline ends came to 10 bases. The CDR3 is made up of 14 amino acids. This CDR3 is CASHRATYNSPLHF. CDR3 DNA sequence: TGTGCCAGCCACAGGGCTACCTATAATTCACCCCTCCACTTT.

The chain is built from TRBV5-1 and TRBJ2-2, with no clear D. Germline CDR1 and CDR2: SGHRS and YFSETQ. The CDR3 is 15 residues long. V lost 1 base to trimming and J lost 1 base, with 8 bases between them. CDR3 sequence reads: CASSLRRRNTGELFF. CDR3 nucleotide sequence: TGCGCCAGCAGCTTGCGCAGGCGGAACACCGGGGAGCTGTTTTTT.

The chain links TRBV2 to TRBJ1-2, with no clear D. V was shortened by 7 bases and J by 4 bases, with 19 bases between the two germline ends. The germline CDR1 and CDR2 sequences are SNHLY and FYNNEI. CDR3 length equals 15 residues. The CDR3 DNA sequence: TGTGCCAGCACCCCCACATCATATGCCTCCTATGGCTACACCTTC. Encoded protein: CASTPTSYASYGYTF.

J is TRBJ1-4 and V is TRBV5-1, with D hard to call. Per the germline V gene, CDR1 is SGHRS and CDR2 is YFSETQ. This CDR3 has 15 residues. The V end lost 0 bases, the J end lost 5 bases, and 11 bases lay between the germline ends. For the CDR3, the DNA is TGCGCCAGCAGCTTGGTTCCGAGAACCAATGAAAAACTGTTTTTT. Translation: CASSLVPRTNEKLFF.

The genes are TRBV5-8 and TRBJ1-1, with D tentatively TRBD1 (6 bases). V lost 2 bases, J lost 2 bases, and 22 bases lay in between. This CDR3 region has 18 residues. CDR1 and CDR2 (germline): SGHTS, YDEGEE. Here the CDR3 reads CASSLLFGGNRVNTEAFF. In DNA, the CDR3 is TGTGCCAGCAGCTTACTGTTTGGGGGCAACAGGGTTAACACTGAAGCTTTCTTT.

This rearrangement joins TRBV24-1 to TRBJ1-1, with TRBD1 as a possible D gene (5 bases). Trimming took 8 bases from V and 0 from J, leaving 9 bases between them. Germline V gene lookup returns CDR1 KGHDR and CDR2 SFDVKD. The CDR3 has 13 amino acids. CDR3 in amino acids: CATTDTMNTEAFF. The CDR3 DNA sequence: TGTGCCACCACGGACACCATGAACACTGAAGCTTTCTTT.

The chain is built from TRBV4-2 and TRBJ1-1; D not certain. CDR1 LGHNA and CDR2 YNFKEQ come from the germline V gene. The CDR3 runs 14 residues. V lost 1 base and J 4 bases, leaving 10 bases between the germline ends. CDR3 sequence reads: CASSQGAAGTEAFF. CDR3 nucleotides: TGTGCCAGCAGCCAAGGTGCGGCGGGCACTGAAGCTTTCTTT.